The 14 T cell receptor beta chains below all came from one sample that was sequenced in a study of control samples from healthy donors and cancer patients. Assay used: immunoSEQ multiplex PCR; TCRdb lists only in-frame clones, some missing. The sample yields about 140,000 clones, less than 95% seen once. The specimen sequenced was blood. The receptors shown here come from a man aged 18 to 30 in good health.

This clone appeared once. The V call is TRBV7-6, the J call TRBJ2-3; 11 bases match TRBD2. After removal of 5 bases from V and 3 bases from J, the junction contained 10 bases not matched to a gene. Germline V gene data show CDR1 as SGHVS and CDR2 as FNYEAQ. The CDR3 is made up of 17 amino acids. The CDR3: CASSPPAASGGTDTQYF. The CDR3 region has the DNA TGTGCCAGCAGCCCCCCCGCGGCTAGCGGGGGGACAGATACGCAGTATTTT.

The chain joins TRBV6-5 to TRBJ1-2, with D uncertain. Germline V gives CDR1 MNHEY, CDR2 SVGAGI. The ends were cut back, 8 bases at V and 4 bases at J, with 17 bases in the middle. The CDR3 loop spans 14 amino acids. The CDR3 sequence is CASRATEQPYGYTF. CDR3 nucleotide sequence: TGTGCCAGCCGAGCTACGGAACAGCCCTATGGCTACACCTTC.

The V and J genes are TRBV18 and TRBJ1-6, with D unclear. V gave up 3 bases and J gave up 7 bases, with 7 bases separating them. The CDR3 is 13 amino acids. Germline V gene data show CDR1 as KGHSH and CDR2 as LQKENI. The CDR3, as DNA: TGTGCCAGCTCACCCGGTACGAATTCACCCCTCCACTTT. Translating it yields CASSPGTNSPLHF.

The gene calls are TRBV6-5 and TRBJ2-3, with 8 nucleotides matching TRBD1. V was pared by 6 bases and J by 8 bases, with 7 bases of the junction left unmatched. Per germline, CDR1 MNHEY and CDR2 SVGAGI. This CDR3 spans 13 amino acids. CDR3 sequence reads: CASSRGLEGTQYF. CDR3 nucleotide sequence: TGTGCCAGCAGCAGGGGGCTGGAGGGTACGCAGTATTTT.

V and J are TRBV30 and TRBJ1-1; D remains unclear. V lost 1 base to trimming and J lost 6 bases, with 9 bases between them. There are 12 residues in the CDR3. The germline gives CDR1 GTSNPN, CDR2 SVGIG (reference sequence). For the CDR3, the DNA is TGTGCCTGGAGTGGGGGTTCAGCTGAAGCTTTCTTT. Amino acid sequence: CAWSGGSAEAFF. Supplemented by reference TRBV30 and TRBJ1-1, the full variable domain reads SQTIHQWPATLVQPVGSPLSLECTVEGTSNPNLYWYRQAAGRGLQLLFYSVGIGQISSEVPQNLSASRPQDRQFILSSKKLLLSDSGFYLCAWSGGSAEAFFGQGTRLTVV.

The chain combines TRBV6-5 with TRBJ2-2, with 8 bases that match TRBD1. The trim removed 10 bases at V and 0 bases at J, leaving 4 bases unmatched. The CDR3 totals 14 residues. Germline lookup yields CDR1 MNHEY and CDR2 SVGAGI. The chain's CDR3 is CAISTGANTGELFF. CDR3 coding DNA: TGTGCCATTTCGACAGGGGCGAACACCGGGGAGCTGTTTTTT.

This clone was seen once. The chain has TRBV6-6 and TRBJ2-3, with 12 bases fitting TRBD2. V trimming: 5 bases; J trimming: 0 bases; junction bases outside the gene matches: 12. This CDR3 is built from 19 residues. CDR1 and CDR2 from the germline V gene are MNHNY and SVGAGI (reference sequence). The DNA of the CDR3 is TGTGCCAGCAGTCTTCCTACTAGCGGGGGGCCTATCAGCACAGATACGCAGTATTTT. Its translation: CASSLPTSGGPISTDTQYF.

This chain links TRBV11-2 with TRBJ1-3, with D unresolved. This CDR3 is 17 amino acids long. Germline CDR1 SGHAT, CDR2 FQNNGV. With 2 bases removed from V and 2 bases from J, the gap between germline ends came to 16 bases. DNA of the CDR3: TGTGCCAGCAGCTTAATAGTCGGTCCGGGCGCTGGAAACACCATATATTTT. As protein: CASSLIVGPGAGNTIYF.

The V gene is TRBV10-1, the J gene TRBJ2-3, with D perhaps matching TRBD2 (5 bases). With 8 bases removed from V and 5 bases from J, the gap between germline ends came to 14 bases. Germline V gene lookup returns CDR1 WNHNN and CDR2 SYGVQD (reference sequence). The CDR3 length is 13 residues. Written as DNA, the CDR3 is TGCGCCAGCTCGGCTAGCTTAAGAGATACGCAGTATTTT. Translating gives CASSASLRDTQYF.

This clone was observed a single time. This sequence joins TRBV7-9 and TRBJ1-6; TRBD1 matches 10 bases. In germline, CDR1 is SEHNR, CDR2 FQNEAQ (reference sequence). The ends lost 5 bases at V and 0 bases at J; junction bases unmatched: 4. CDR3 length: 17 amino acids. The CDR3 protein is CASSVDRGSSYNSPLHF. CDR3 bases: TGTGCCAGCAGCGTGGACAGGGGGAGCTCCTATAATTCACCCCTCCACTTT.

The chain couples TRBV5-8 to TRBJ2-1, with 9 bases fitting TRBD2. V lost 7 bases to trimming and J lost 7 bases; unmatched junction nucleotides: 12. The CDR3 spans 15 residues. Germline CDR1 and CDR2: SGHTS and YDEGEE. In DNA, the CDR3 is TGTGCCAGCGGATCCTCGTTGCGGGGGGGTAATGAGCAGTTCTTC. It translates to CASGSSLRGGNEQFF.

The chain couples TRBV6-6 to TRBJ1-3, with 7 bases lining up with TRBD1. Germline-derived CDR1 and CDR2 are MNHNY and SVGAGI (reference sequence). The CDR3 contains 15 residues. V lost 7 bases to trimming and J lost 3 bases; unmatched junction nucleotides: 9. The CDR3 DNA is TGTGCCAGCACTATGGGAGGGGGCGGTGGAAACACCATATATTTT. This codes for CASTMGGGGGNTIYF.

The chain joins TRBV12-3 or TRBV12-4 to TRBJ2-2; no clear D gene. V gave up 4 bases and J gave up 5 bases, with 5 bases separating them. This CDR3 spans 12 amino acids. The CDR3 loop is CASSSDTGELFF. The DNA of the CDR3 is TGTGCCAGCAGTTCGGATACCGGGGAGCTGTTTTTT.

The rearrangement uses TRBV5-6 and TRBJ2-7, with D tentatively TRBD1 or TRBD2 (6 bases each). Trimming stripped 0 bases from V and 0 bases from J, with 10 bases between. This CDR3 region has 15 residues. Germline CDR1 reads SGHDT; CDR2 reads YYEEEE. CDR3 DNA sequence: TGTGCCAGCAGCTTGGTAGGGGGGAGCTCCTACGAGCAGTACTTC. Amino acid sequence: CASSLVGGSSYEQYF.